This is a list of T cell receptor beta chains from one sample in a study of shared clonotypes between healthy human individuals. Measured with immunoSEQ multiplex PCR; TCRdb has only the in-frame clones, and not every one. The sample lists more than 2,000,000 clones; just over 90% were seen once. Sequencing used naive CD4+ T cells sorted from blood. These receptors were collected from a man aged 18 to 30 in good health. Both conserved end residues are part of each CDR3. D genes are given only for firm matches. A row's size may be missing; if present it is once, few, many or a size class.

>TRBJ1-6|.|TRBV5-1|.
CASSLAQENSPLHF
TGCGCCAGCAGCTTGGCACAGGAGAATTCACCCCTCCACTTT
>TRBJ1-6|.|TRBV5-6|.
CASSLVQDSPLHF
TGTGCCAGCAGCTTGGTTCAGGATTCACCCCTCCACTTT
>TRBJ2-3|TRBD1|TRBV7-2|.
CASSEDRGTDTQYF
TGTGCCAGCAGCGAGGACAGGGGCACAGATACGCAGTATTTT
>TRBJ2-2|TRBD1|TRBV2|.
CASNLRTGVVTGELFF
TGTGCCAGCAACTTAAGGACAGGGGTAGTAACCGGGGAGCTGTTTTTT
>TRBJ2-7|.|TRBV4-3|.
CASSQDQERGREQYF
TGCGCCAGCAGCCAAGATCAGGAAAGGGGACGGGAGCAGTACTTC
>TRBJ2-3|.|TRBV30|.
CAWSLTPSGTDTQYF
TGTGCCTGGAGCTTGACGCCGTCCGGCACAGATACGCAGTATTTT
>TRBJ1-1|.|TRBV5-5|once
CASSSWTANTEAFF
TGTGCCAGCAGCTCCTGGACAGCGAACACTGAAGCTTTCTTT
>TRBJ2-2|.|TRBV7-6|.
CASSKYTGELFF
TGTGCCAGCAGCAAATACACCGGGGAGCTGTTTTTT
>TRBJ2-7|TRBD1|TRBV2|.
CASLRTGSPYEQYF
TGTGCCAGCCTTAGGACAGGGAGCCCCTACGAGCAGTACTTC
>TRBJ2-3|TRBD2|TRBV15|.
CATSGGGLAGGRTDTQYF
TGTGCCACCAGCGGGGGGGGACTAGCGGGAGGGAGAACAGATACGCAGTATTTT
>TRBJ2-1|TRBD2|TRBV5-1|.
CASSPSKPGLGVTEQFF
TGCGCCAGCAGCCCATCAAAGCCGGGACTAGGAGTTACTGAGCAGTTCTTC
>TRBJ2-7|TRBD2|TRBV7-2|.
CASSFSSGISYEQYF
TGTGCCAGCAGCTTTTCTAGCGGGATCTCCTACGAGCAGTACTTC
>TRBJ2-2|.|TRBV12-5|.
CASGLVPQGIGELFF
TGTGCTAGTGGTTTGGTACCCCAGGGGATCGGGGAGCTGTTTTTT
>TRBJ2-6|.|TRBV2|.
CASMSGYGANVLTF
TGTGCCAGCATGAGTGGGTATGGGGCCAACGTCCTGACTTTC
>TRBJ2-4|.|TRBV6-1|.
CASSQMLAKNIQYF
TGTGCCAGCAGCCAAATGCTAGCCAAAAACATTCAGTACTTC
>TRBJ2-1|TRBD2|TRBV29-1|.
CSVESPSGGYNEQFF
TGCAGCGTTGAATCCCCTAGCGGGGGATACAATGAGCAGTTCTTC
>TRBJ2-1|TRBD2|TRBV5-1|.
CASSLPAGPSLYNEQFF
TGCGCCAGCAGCTTGCCAGCGGGACCATCCTTGTACAATGAGCAGTTCTTC
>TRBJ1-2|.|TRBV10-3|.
CAIRVNYGYTF
TGTGCCATCAGGGTAAACTATGGCTACACCTTC
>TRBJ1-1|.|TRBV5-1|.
CASQDGTEAFF
TGCGCCAGCCAGGACGGGACTGAAGCTTTCTTT
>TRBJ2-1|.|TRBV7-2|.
CASSGAQMRQFF
TGTGCCAGCAGCGGAGCCCAAATGAGGCAGTTCTTC
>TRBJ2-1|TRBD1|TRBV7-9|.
CASGTVQGKRYNEQFF
TGTGCCAGCGGGACAGTACAGGGGAAACGGTACAATGAGCAGTTCTTC
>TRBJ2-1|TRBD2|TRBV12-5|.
CASGFSGGYNEQFF
TGTGCTAGTGGTTTTAGCGGGGGATACAATGAGCAGTTCTTC
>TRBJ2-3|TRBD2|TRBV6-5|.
CASSSGRASIDTQYF
TGTGCCAGCAGTTCCGGGAGGGCCTCAATAGATACGCAGTATTTT
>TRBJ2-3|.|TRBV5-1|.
CASSWGYSTSTDTQYF
TGCGCCAGCAGCTGGGGTTATAGTACTAGCACAGATACGCAGTATTTT
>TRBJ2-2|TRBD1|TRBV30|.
CAWGTGLTGELFF
TGTGCCTGGGGGACAGGGCTCACCGGGGAGCTGTTTTTT
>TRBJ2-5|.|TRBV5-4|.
CASSPKAVLQETQYF
TGTGCCAGCAGCCCGAAAGCGGTTCTACAAGAGACCCAGTACTTC
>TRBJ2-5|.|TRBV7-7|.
CASSLGRAAVETQYF
TGTGCTAGCAGCTTAGGACGGGCGGCTGTGGAGACCCAGTACTTC
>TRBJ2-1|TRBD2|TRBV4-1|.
CASSQGPSGRADNEQFF
TGCGCCAGCAGCCAAGGTCCCAGCGGGAGGGCAGACAATGAGCAGTTCTTC
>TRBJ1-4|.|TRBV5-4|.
CARGPMGGAINEKLFF
TGTGCCAGGGGGCCAATGGGGGGTGCGATTAATGAAAAACTGTTTTTT
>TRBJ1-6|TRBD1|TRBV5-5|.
CASSPSTGPISPLHF
TGTGCCAGCAGCCCGTCGACAGGGCCAATATCACCCCTCCACTTT
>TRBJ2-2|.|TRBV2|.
CASREGTHNTGELFF
TGTGCCAGCAGGGAGGGGACTCATAACACCGGGGAGCTGTTTTTT
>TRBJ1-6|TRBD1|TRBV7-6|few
CASSLVGQGGSPLHF
TGTGCCAGCAGCTTAGTGGGACAGGGGGGGTCACCCCTCCACTTT
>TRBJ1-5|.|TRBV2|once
CASGRQTASNQPQHF
TGTGCCAGCGGAAGACAGACCGCTAGCAATCAGCCCCAGCATTTT
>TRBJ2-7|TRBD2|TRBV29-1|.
CSVGSGSHEQYF
TGCAGCGTCGGGAGCGGGAGCCACGAGCAGTACTTC
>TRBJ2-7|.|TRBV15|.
CATSLEAGAIYEQYF
TGTGCCACCAGCCTGGAGGCAGGGGCAATCTACGAGCAGTACTTC
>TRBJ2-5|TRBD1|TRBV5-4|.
CASRGGQGLETQYF
TGTGCCAGCAGAGGGGGACAGGGGCTAGAGACCCAGTACTTC